The clone carrying this T cell receptor beta chain was recorded a few times. TCRdb passed the 5' RACE reads through MiXCR, listing each CDR3 protein once. The table records about 200,000 distinct CDR3 sequences, 3% to 4% of them present only once. V lost 5 bases and J lost 5; bases outside the gene matches: 6. The germline V gene has CDR1 LNHDA and CDR2 SQIVND (reference sequence). This CDR3 is 14 amino acids long. The data were obtained in a study of T cells after yellow fever vaccination. The chain links TRBV19 to TRBJ2-1; 7 positions match TRBD1. Sequencing was performed on CD4+ T cells sorted from PBMCs, taken 10 days after the yellow fever booster vaccination. The clonotype was recovered from a man aged 18 to 29 who received the YFV17D yellow fever vaccine. The chain's CDR3 is CASSLRDRDNEQFF. For the CDR3, the DNA is TGTGCCAGTAGTCTCCGGGACAGAGACAATGAGCAGTTCTTC. Full variable domain (outside the CDR3, taken from reference TRBV19 and TRBJ2-1): DGGITQSPKYLFRKEGQNVTLSCEQNLNHDAMYWYRQDPGQGLRLIYYSQIVNDFQKGDIAEGYSVSREKKESFPLTVTSAQKNPTAFYLCASSLRDRDNEQFFGPGTRLTVL.